A single sample is the source of the 31 T cell receptor beta chains below, sequenced in a study of T cells after yellow fever vaccination. TCRdb independently ran MiXCR on the 5' RACE reads; one entry per CDR3 protein. The sample contains fewer than 85,000 distinct CDR3 sequences, almost 8% of which appear only once. This material consisted of CD8+ T cells sorted from PBMCs, taken on the day of the yellow fever booster vaccination. These receptors came from a man younger than 40 who received the YFV17D yellow fever vaccine.

In this sample, this clonotype turned up a few times. The chain has TRBV19 and TRBJ2-7; TRBD2 might be the D (5 bases). Per germline, CDR1 LNHDA and CDR2 SQIVND (reference sequence). The CDR3 runs to 14 residues. Trimming shortened V by 3 bases and J by 0 bases, and 9 bases separated the two germline ends. As DNA, the CDR3 is TGTGCCAGTAGTATCTCTCGGGACTCCTACGAGCAGTACTTC. This gives the protein CASSISRDSYEQYF.

This clonotype has a handful of counts. This chain joins TRBV7-6 and TRBJ2-7; possibly TRBD1 for D (5 bases). This CDR3 contains 16 residues. V was shortened by 5 bases and J by 0 bases, with 17 bases between the two germline ends. Germline V lookup: CDR1 SGHVS, CDR2 FNYEAQ. The CDR3 region is CASSQEEQGISYEQYF. In DNA, the CDR3 is TGTGCCAGCAGCCAAGAAGAGCAGGGTATCTCCTACGAGCAGTACTTC.

The sample holds a few counts of this clonotype. Germline is not matched at one junction end, which may reflect a read error. The CDR3 DNA reads as TGCAGTGCTGGGACAGGACACTCCCACGAGCAGTACTTC. Its translation: CSAGTGHSHEQYF. The chain couples TRBV20-1 to TRBJ2-7; 8 bases align to TRBD1. Germline CDR1 DFQATT, CDR2 SNEGSKA (reference sequence). This CDR3 has 13 amino acids.

This clonotype was counted ten times or more. The chain couples TRBV12-3 or TRBV12-4 to TRBJ2-1; TRBD2 matches 7 bases. The CDR3 loop spans 16 amino acids. The ends lost 7 bases at V and 2 bases at J; junction bases unmatched: 11. The CDR3 reads CASTTSPGLAYNEQFF. The CDR3 coding sequence is TGTGCCAGCACCACCAGCCCCGGACTAGCCTACAATGAGCAGTTCTTC.

In its sample, this clonotype was seen many times. The rearrangement uses TRBV27 and TRBJ2-5; tentative D call: TRBD2 (6 bases). Between the trimmed V and J ends, which lost 5 bases and 6 bases, there was a span of 16 bases. The CDR3 runs to 14 residues. The V gene's germline CDR1 is MNHEY and CDR2 SMNVEV (reference sequence). Here the CDR3 DNA reads TGTGCCAGCAGTCCCGGGAGCGCGGCGAAGACCCAGTACTTC. It is translated as CASSPGSAAKTQYF.

This chain uses TRBV7-2 with TRBJ2-3; possibly TRBD2 for D (6 bases). Per germline, CDR1 SGHTA and CDR2 FQGNSA. This CDR3 has 16 amino acids. The germline V and J ends were trimmed by 4 bases and 0 bases, with 14 bases remaining between them. CDR3 DNA sequence: TGTGCCAGCAGCTCTGCCGGGACTTCTAGCACAGATACGCAGTATTTT. This encodes CASSSAGTSSTDTQYF.

This clonotype was counted at least ten times. The chain uses TRBV6-5 and TRBJ2-5, with D perhaps matching TRBD2 (6 bases). Germline V CDR1 and CDR2: MNHEY, SVGAGI. V was cut by 2 bases and J by 1 base, with 8 bases left in between. This CDR3 region has 14 residues. In DNA form, the CDR3 reads TGTGCCAGCAGTTACGGCGGGACCCAAGAGACCCAGTACTTC. Translation gives CASSYGGTQETQYF.

This clonotype was picked up a small number of times. The CDR3 DNA follows: TGTGCCAGCAGCCCAGGGATGAGGGACGAGCAGTACTTC. Amino acid sequence: CASSPGMRDEQYF. This sequence joins TRBV3-1 and TRBJ2-7, with D perhaps assigned TRBD1 or TRBD2 (5 bases each). Trimming shortened V by 4 bases and J by 5 bases, and 12 bases separated the two germline ends. Germline V gene lookup returns CDR1 LGHDT and CDR2 YNNKEL (reference sequence). The CDR3 has 13 amino acids.

The V call is TRBV13, the J call TRBJ2-5; D may correspond to TRBD1 or TRBD2 (6 bases each). Between the trimmed V and J ends, which lost 5 bases and 5 bases, there was a span of 18 bases. The CDR3 totals 15 residues. Per germline, CDR1 PRHDT and CDR2 FYEKMQ (reference sequence). The CDR3 loop is CASSPGDGSGETQYF. DNA of the CDR3: TGTGCCAGCAGCCCAGGGGACGGGAGTGGTGAGACCCAGTACTTC.

The gene calls are TRBV6-2 or TRBV6-3 and TRBJ1-1; the D is unclear. The CDR3 loop spans 13 amino acids. Germline CDR1 is MNHEY and CDR2 is SVGEGT. V was clipped by 4 bases and J by 4 bases, with 10 bases between them. CDR3 bases: TGTGCCAGCAGTTTTGTGCAGGTCACTGAAGCTTTCTTT. This translates into CASSFVQVTEAFF.

This clonotype was observed a few times. The rearrangement joins TRBV6-5 to TRBJ1-1; possibly TRBD1 for D (5 bases). The CDR3 consists of 15 residues. The germline gives CDR1 MNHEY, CDR2 SVGAGI. V shed 1 base and J shed 4 bases, with 13 bases lying between them. The CDR3 DNA is TGTGCCAGCAGTTACTTTGGAGGGGCTGGCACTGAAGCTTTCTTT. Its translation is CASSYFGGAGTEAFF.

This clonotype was seen a few times. The chain combines TRBV7-8 with TRBJ1-5; TRBD1 might be the D (6 bases). Germline V gene sequence: CDR1 SGHVS, CDR2 FQNEAQ. The V end was cut by 5 bases, the J end by 6 bases, with 14 bases between. The CDR3 totals 14 residues. CDR3 DNA: TGTGCCAGCAGCGCCCTGGGGGGGGCTCAGCCCCAGCATTTT. Amino acids: CASSALGGAQPQHF.

This clonotype showed up many times. This sequence joins TRBV6-2 or TRBV6-3 and TRBJ2-1; D not certain. The germline V gene has CDR1 MNHEY and CDR2 SVGEGT. V lost 0 bases to trimming and J lost 12 bases, with 6 bases between them. The CDR3 is 11 residues long. The CDR3 DNA sequence: TGTGCCAGCAGTTACTCGGTAGGGCAGTTCTTC. This gives the protein CASSYSVGQFF.

This chain connects TRBV24-1 to TRBJ2-2; 9 nucleotides agree with TRBD2. There are 16 residues in the CDR3. With 6 bases clipped from V and 4 bases from J, the junction kept 8 bases outside the gene matches. Per germline, CDR1 KGHDR and CDR2 SFDVKD. CDR3 loop: CATSPREGRGTGELFF. CDR3 in DNA: TGTGCCACCAGTCCGCGGGAGGGCCGGGGCACCGGGGAGCTGTTTTTT.

The chain uses TRBV5-1 and TRBJ2-6; the D is unclear. The germline V gene encodes CDR1 SGHRS and CDR2 YFSETQ. Trimming stripped 5 bases from V and 3 bases from J, with 12 bases between. The CDR3 loop spans 15 amino acids. The CDR3 sequence is CASRGGGVGANVLTF. The DNA for the CDR3 is TGCGCCAGCAGAGGCGGTGGTGTTGGGGCCAACGTCCTGACTTTC.

A few counts support this clonotype. V usage is TRBV7-6 and J usage is TRBJ2-3; 14 bases agree with TRBD2. Germline CDR1 and CDR2: SGHVS and FNYEAQ. The CDR3 has 18 residues. Germline trimming cut 5 bases from V and 6 bases from J; bases unmatched to any gene: 13. DNA for the CDR3: TGTGCCAGCAGCCCCGGACTAGCGGGAGGAGGGGGATGGGATACGCAGTATTTT. Its protein product is CASSPGLAGGGGWDTQYF.

V is TRBV13 and J is TRBJ2-2; no clear D. Trimming shortened V by 9 bases and J by 6 bases, and 17 bases separated the two germline ends. Germline V gene data show CDR1 as PRHDT and CDR2 as FYEKMQ (reference sequence). This CDR3 region has 14 residues. CDR3 DNA sequence: TGTGCCAGTACCGGCCTCAGTCTATCCGGGGAGCTGTTTTTT. Amino acids: CASTGLSLSGELFF.

The chain couples TRBV19 to TRBJ2-1, with D uncertain. Trimming shortened V by 7 bases and J by 4 bases, and 8 bases separated the two germline ends. Germline V gene sequence: CDR1 LNHDA, CDR2 SQIVND (reference sequence). CDR3 length equals 12 residues. CDR3: CASTAEYNEQFF. The CDR3 DNA reads TGTGCCAGTACCGCCGAATACAATGAGCAGTTCTTC.

This clonotype has a handful of counts. The chain recombines TRBV6-5 with TRBJ2-7; 8 nucleotides agree with TRBD2. Losses at the gene ends were 0 bases for V and 0 bases for J; bases not matched to a gene: 4. Germline V lookup: CDR1 MNHEY, CDR2 SVGAGI. The CDR3 contains 16 residues. The CDR3 loop is CASSYSPGLDSYEQYF. The CDR3 DNA reads TGTGCCAGCAGTTACTCCCCGGGACTAGACTCCTACGAGCAGTACTTC.

This clonotype was observed a handful of times. The chain employs TRBV7-9 and TRBJ1-2, with 7 bases identical to TRBD1. Germline V CDR1 and CDR2: SEHNR, FQNEAQ (reference sequence). Trimming took 3 bases from V and 8 from J; bases not matched to a gene: 6. The CDR3 is 13 residues long. The CDR3 region is CASSFTGVRGYTF. The CDR3 DNA reads as TGTGCCAGCAGCTTTACAGGGGTGCGAGGCTACACCTTC. The whole variable domain, filled in from reference TRBV7-9 and TRBJ1-2, reads DTGVSQNPRHKITKRGQNVTFRCDPISEHNRLYWYRQTLGQGPEFLTYFQNEAQLEKSRLLSDRFSAERPKGSFSTLEIQRTEQGDSAMYLCASSFTGVRGYTFGSGTRLTVV.

In its sample, this clonotype was seen a few times. The chain uses TRBV9 and TRBJ2-7, with 8 bases matching TRBD2. V dropped 4 bases and J dropped 5; count of bases not matched to a gene: 17. The CDR3 has 17 amino acids. Germline CDR1 and CDR2: SGDLS and YYNGEE. The CDR3 sequence is CASSPLPLTSVANEQYF. The CDR3 DNA sequence: TGTGCCAGCAGCCCCCTCCCCTTGACTAGCGTGGCCAACGAGCAGTACTTC.

The CDR3 DNA reads as TGTGCCAGCAGTTTCTTGGAGGGGGCAGATACGCAGTATTTT. It codes for CASSFLEGADTQYF. V usage is TRBV28 and J usage is TRBJ2-3; D could derive from TRBD1 or TRBD2 (6 bases each). Germline V gives CDR1 MDHEN, CDR2 SYDVKM. The CDR3 extends over 14 amino acids. V dropped 3 bases and J dropped 4 bases, with 11 bases sitting between them.

This sequence joins TRBV6-5 and TRBJ1-5, with a weak D call TRBD1 (6 bases). The CDR3 consists of 15 residues. Germline CDR1 and CDR2: MNHEY and SVGAGI. Trimming took 2 bases from V and 0 from J, leaving 8 bases between them. The CDR3 sequence is CASSYVTGSNQPQHF. CDR3 coding DNA: TGTGCCAGCAGTTACGTGACAGGTAGCAATCAGCCCCAGCATTTT.

The chain links TRBV10-3 to TRBJ2-3, with TRBD2 identical over 7 bases. CDR1 and CDR2 from the germline V gene are ENHRY and SYGVKD. This CDR3 contains 15 residues. V lost 5 bases, J lost 3 bases, and 8 bases stayed unmatched. CDR3 bases: TGTGCCATCAGTCCGGGAGGAGGCTCTACAGATACGCAGTATTTT. It yields the protein CAISPGGGSTDTQYF.

This clonotype was detected many times. The chain links TRBV6-2 or TRBV6-3 to TRBJ1-2; D gene ambiguous. Trimming cost V 3 bases and J 6 bases, with 14 bases left between them. Germline-derived CDR1 and CDR2 are MNHEY and SVGEGT. The CDR3 loop spans 14 amino acids. Here the CDR3 DNA reads TGTGCCAGCAGTTATGGCCCCCGGACGGATGGCTACACCTTC. Translation: CASSYGPRTDGYTF.

This clonotype was counted a few times. V and J are TRBV6-5 and TRBJ2-3; 10 bases fit TRBD2. The germline CDR1 and CDR2 sequences are MNHEY and SVGAGI. V dropped 3 bases and J dropped 1; count of bases not matched to a gene: 10. There are 18 residues in the CDR3. CDR3 nucleotides: TGTGCCAGCAGTTATCATCCTAGCGGGAGACGGGGCACAGATACGCAGTATTTT. As protein: CASSYHPSGRRGTDTQYF.

The chain joins TRBV7-9 to TRBJ2-7; D remains unclear. CDR1 and CDR2 from the germline V gene are SEHNR and FQNEAQ (reference sequence). V was shortened by 3 bases and J by 0 bases, with 12 bases between the two germline ends. The CDR3 loop spans 15 amino acids. CDR3 protein: CASSLDLGISYEQYF. The CDR3 coding sequence is TGTGCCAGCAGCTTGGATCTCGGCATCTCCTACGAGCAGTACTTC.

The rearrangement links TRBV14 to TRBJ1-1; TRBD1 is a possible D gene (5 bases). Trimming took off 5 bases at V and 2 bases at J, with 15 bases between the two ends. The germline CDR1 and CDR2 sequences are SGHDN and FVKESK. The CDR3 contains 15 residues. The CDR3 nucleotides read TGTGCCAGCAGCGCGTCCGGGACCGGTAACACTGAAGCTTTCTTT. It yields the protein CASSASGTGNTEAFF.

The gene calls are TRBV7-9 and TRBJ2-7; no clear D gene. CDR3 length: 12 residues. Trimming removed 5 bases at V and 5 bases at J, with 10 bases between. In germline, CDR1 is SEHNR, CDR2 FQNEAQ (reference sequence). The CDR3 sequence: CASSMARHEQYF. For the CDR3, the DNA is TGTGCCAGCAGCATGGCTAGGCACGAGCAGTACTTC.

This clonotype was observed a few times. The V call is TRBV7-2, the J call TRBJ1-4; tentatively, D is TRBD1 (6 bases). CDR3 length equals 14 residues. V was clipped by 10 bases and J by 8 bases, with 20 bases between them. The germline V gene encodes CDR1 SGHTA and CDR2 FQGNSA. The CDR3 loop reads CATREGHWEEKLFF. Here the CDR3 DNA reads TGTGCCACCAGGGAGGGACATTGGGAGGAAAAACTGTTTTTT.

This clonotype was seen only once. This chain joins TRBV6-1 and TRBJ2-7, with unresolved D. The CDR3 totals 13 residues. V was shortened by 6 bases and J by 0 bases, with 9 bases between the two germline ends. Germline V lookup: CDR1 MNHNS, CDR2 SASEGT. The CDR3 DNA reads as TGTGCCAGCAGCCCGGGTCACTCCTACGAGCAGTACTTC. Its protein product is CASSPGHSYEQYF.